The source of this T cell receptor beta chain is a study of monozygotic twins with inflammatory bowel disease. TCRalpha and TCRbeta cDNA went through nested PCRs of roughly 15 and 9 cycles, two in total. With the 5' RACE reads reprocessed, TCRdb shows one record per CDR3 protein and no DNA. The listing contains tens of thousands of distinct CDR3 sequences. The CDR3 loop spans 13 amino acids. Germline assignment: CDR1 MNHEY and CDR2 SMNVEV (reference sequence). Points on this clonotype: The antigen is unknown.

Study-wide findings and caveats: Compared with healthy twins, IBD patients shared fewer clonotypes with others, especially with disease activity.

The chain employs TRBV27 and TRBJ1-1. This receptor was obtained from a human donor with ulcerative colitis or Crohn's disease, or a healthy co-twin of an affected twin (not recorded which). The specimen was blood. The CDR3 loop reads CASSLRKNTEAFF.